This T cell receptor beta chain was identified during a study of OX40 agonist ivuxolimab in advanced cancers. Study-wide results and limits: Among the lowest peripheral clonal expansion occurred in 0.1-3.0 mg/kg partial responders. Low levels of normalized T-cell clonal expansion also appeared in some nonresponders.

On this clone: Its specificity is unknown.

Clones were read by immunoSEQ multiplex PCR, and TCRdb kept only the in-frame ones, dropping some. The table records roughly 34,000 clones, roughly 80% of them present only once. This CDR3 has 15 residues. CDR1 and CDR2 from the germline V gene are PRHDT and FYEKMQ (reference sequence). V trimming: 1 base; J trimming: 2 bases; junction bases outside the gene matches: 1. The clonotype originates from an adult with an advanced solid tumor such as melanoma, head and neck, liver or kidney cancer. This chain connects TRBV13 to TRBJ1-2, with 10 bases fitting TRBD1. The material was CD4+ or CD8+ T cells sorted from blood, obtained in a trial of the OX40 agonist ivuxolimab. As DNA, the CDR3 is TGTGCCAGCAGCTTAGCGGGACAGGGGAACTATGGCTACACCTTC. It encodes CASSLAGQGNYGYTF.